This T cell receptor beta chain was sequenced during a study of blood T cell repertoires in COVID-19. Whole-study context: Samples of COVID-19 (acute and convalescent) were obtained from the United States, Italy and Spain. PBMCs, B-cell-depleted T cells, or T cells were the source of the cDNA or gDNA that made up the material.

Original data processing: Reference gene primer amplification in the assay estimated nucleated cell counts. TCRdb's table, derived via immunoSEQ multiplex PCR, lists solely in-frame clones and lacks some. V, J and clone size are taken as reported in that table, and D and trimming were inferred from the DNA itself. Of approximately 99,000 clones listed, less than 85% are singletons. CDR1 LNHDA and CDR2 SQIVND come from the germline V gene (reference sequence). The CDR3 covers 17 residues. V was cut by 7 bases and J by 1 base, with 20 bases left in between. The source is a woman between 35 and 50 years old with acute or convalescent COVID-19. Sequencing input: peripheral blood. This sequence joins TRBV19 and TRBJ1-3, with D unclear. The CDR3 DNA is TGTGCCAGTACCCTAGGTCCAAATTCGGCGTCTGGAAACACCATATATTTT. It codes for CASTLGPNSASGNTIYF. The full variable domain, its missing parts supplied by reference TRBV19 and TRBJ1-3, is DGGITQSPKYLFRKEGQNVTLSCEQNLNHDAMYWYRQDPGQGLRLIYYSQIVNDFQKGDIAEGYSVSREKKESFPLTVTSAQKNPTAFYLCASTLGPNSASGNTIYFGEGSWLTVV.